This passage covers 8 T cell receptor beta chains from one sample sequenced in a study of radiotherapy plus CTLA-4 blockade in lung cancer. Assay: immunoSEQ multiplex PCR; the TCRdb copy retains only in-frame clones and omits some. This table has around 100,000 clones, roughly 79% appearing once. The sequencing used peripheral blood, collected from a patient treated with radiotherapy plus ipilimumab. The receptor source for this set is a human donor with non-small cell lung cancer who had a partial response to radiotherapy plus ipilimumab. Some clones in this sample may be carry-over from other donors' samples.

For this clone: The sample holds other DNA sequences that translate to the same CDR3. The CDR3 DNA reads TGCGCCAGCAGCCCAAGGGGGGGAAGAACCACTGAAGCTTTCTTT. It yields the protein CASSPRGGRTTEAFF. The gene calls are TRBV4-1 and TRBJ1-1, with D possibly matching TRBD1 (6 bases). Germline V gene sequence: CDR1 MGHRA, CDR2 YSYEKL. The ends were cut back, 4 bases at V and 4 bases at J, with 16 bases in the middle. This CDR3 contains 15 residues.

The chain recombines TRBV9 with TRBJ1-5; D gene unclear. Looked up from germline, CDR1 is SGDLS and CDR2 is YYNGEE. This CDR3 has 13 amino acids. V dropped 0 bases and J dropped 7 bases, with 8 bases sitting between them. CDR3 protein: CASSVDGTQPQHF. The CDR3, as DNA: TGTGCCAGCAGCGTAGATGGTACACAGCCCCAGCATTTT.

This chain links TRBV5-4 with TRBJ1-2; 12 positions agree with TRBD1. The CDR3 runs 17 residues. Germline V lookup: CDR1 SGHNT, CDR2 YYREEE (reference sequence). V lost 0 bases, J lost 7 bases, and 10 bases stayed unmatched. The CDR3 region is CASSLDLPGQGAGGYTF. The CDR3, as DNA: TGTGCCAGCAGCTTGGACCTCCCGGGACAGGGGGCAGGTGGCTACACCTTC.

The chain has TRBV19 and TRBJ1-5; 9 bases align to TRBD1. CDR1 is LNHDA and CDR2 is SQIVND in the germline V gene (reference sequence). The CDR3 consists of 14 residues. V lost 3 bases to trimming and J lost 7 bases; unmatched junction nucleotides: 4. The CDR3 sequence: CASSIGTGFQPQHF. The DNA of the CDR3 is TGTGCCAGTAGTATCGGGACAGGGTTCCAGCCCCAGCATTTT.

The CDR3 reads CASSGNNRRNEKLFF. CDR3 DNA: TGCGCCAGCAGCGGAAACAACAGGAGAAATGAAAAACTGTTTTTT. The chain is built from TRBV5-1 and TRBJ1-4; TRBD1 might be the D (5 bases). This CDR3 has 15 residues. Trimming pared 4 bases from V and 5 bases from J, leaving 15 bases between. Germline loops: CDR1 SGHRS, CDR2 YFSETQ.

V usage is TRBV7-2 and J usage is TRBJ2-1, with 9 nucleotides matching TRBD2. The trim removed 1 base at V and 8 bases at J, leaving 12 bases unmatched. The germline gives CDR1 SGHTA, CDR2 FQGNSA. The CDR3 is made up of 17 amino acids. CDR3 in amino acids: CASSLVSSGARGHEQFF. The DNA for the CDR3 is TGTGCCAGCAGCTTAGTTTCTAGCGGGGCTAGAGGGCATGAGCAGTTCTTC.

The chain links TRBV6-5 to TRBJ1-2, with 7 bases identical to TRBD1. Trimming removed 6 bases from V and 6 bases from J; junction bases left unmatched: 7. Germline V gene lookup returns CDR1 MNHEY and CDR2 SVGAGI. This CDR3 is built from 13 residues. CDR3 in DNA: TGTGCCAGCAGCTACACAGGGGCAAATGGCTACACCTTC. This codes for CASSYTGANGYTF.

CDR3 DNA sequence: TGCGCCAGCAGCTTGGGCAGGGGTCAGGTCCCCCTCCACTTT. Residues: CASSLGRGQVPLHF. V and J are TRBV5-1 and TRBJ1-6; the D gene is possibly TRBD1 (6 bases). V was trimmed by 0 bases and J by 13 bases, leaving 14 bases between them. The germline CDR1 and CDR2 sequences are SGHRS and YFSETQ. The CDR3 extends over 14 amino acids.